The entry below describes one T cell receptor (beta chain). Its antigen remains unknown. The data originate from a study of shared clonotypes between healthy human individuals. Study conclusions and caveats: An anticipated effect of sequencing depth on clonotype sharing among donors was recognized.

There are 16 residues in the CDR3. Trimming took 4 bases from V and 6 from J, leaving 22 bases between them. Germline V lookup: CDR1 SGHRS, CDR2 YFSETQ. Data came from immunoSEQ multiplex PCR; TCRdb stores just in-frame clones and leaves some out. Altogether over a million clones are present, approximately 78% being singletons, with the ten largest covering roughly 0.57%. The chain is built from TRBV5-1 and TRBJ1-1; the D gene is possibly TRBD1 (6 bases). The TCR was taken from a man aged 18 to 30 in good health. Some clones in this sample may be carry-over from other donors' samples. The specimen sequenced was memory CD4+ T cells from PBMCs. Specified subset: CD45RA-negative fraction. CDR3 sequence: CASSRSRGRGAAEAFF. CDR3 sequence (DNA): TGCGCCAGCAGCCGGAGCAGGGGCCGCGGGGCGGCTGAAGCTTTCTTT.